A selection of T cell receptor beta chains follows, all from one sample in a study of identical twins. One entry per CDR3 protein results from TCRdb running MiXCR on the 5' RACE reads. The sample yields 520,000 or so distinct CDR3 sequences, about 20% seen once. These data also featured in a second study, about T cells expressing NK-cell markers.

The specimen was CD4+ T cells sorted from blood. The receptors were gathered from a woman younger than 35 in good health. The CDR3 runs from the conserved cysteine through the conserved F or W. Each record gives: V gene, J gene, D gene, clone size, CDR3 DNA, CDR3 protein. A D gene is named only where the DNA matches it firmly. A row's size may be missing; if present it is once, few, many or a size class.

v_call: TRBV29-1; j_call: TRBJ2-3; d_call: TRBD2; clone_size: .; cdr3_nt: TGCAGCGTTGGGTTTGGGGTTGGCGGGAGGTGGACAGATACGCAGTATTTT; cdr3_aa: CSVGFGVGGRWTDTQYF
v_call: TRBV12-3/TRBV12-4; j_call: TRBJ2-3; d_call: TRBD2; clone_size: .; cdr3_nt: TGTGCCAGCAGCCAGGGACTAGTCAAGGTAGATACGCAGTATTTT; cdr3_aa: CASSQGLVKVDTQYF
v_call: TRBV5-1; j_call: TRBJ2-1; d_call: TRBD2; clone_size: few; cdr3_nt: TGCGCCAGCAGCTTGGTGGAGGGACTAGCTAGTGAGCAGTTCTTC; cdr3_aa: CASSLVEGLASEQFF
v_call: TRBV30; j_call: TRBJ1-1; d_call: .; clone_size: many; cdr3_nt: TGTGCCTGGCACCGGAACACTGAAGCTTTCTTT; cdr3_aa: CAWHRNTEAFF
v_call: TRBV7-9; j_call: TRBJ1-1; d_call: .; clone_size: few; cdr3_nt: TGTGCCAGCAGCCCTAGTCCCCCCCTGGGGACTGAAGCTTTCTTT; cdr3_aa: CASSPSPPLGTEAFF
v_call: TRBV20-1; j_call: TRBJ2-7; d_call: .; clone_size: few; cdr3_nt: TGCAGTGCCAGCAGGAAAGGGACGTACGAGCAGTACTTC; cdr3_aa: CSASRKGTYEQYF
v_call: TRBV20-1; j_call: TRBJ2-5; d_call: .; clone_size: .; cdr3_nt: TGCAGTGCTCCTACCTTCGGGGAGACCCAGTACTTC; cdr3_aa: CSAPTFGETQYF
v_call: TRBV29-1; j_call: TRBJ1-4; d_call: .; clone_size: .; cdr3_nt: TGCAGCGCCTGGGACACAAAACTGTTTTTT; cdr3_aa: CSAWDTKLFF
v_call: TRBV9; j_call: TRBJ2-5; d_call: .; clone_size: few; cdr3_nt: TGTGCCAGCAGCAGGTCCGGGACCCAAGAGACCCAGTACTTC; cdr3_aa: CASSRSGTQETQYF
v_call: TRBV6-1; j_call: TRBJ1-1; d_call: TRBD1; clone_size: few; cdr3_nt: TGTGCCAGCAGACCGGACAGGGGGCTCATGGGTGAAGCTTTCTTT; cdr3_aa: CASRPDRGLMGEAFF
v_call: TRBV7-3; j_call: TRBJ2-7; d_call: TRBD1; clone_size: .; cdr3_nt: TGTGCCAGCTCGCACGGGACAGGGGGTTCCGAGCAGTACTTC; cdr3_aa: CASSHGTGGSEQYF
v_call: TRBV9; j_call: TRBJ1-6; d_call: TRBD1; clone_size: few; cdr3_nt: TGTGCCAGCAGCGCACAGGGGTCCAATTCACCCCTCCACTTT; cdr3_aa: CASSAQGSNSPLHF
v_call: TRBV12-3/TRBV12-4; j_call: TRBJ1-6; d_call: TRBD1; clone_size: .; cdr3_nt: TGTGCCAGCAGCCCAAACAGGGGGCGGGATTCACCCCTCCACTTT; cdr3_aa: CASSPNRGRDSPLHF
v_call: TRBV20-1; j_call: TRBJ1-2; d_call: .; clone_size: few; cdr3_nt: TGCAGTGCTACCCCAAGGTCGGACGTGTTCTATGGCTACACCTTC; cdr3_aa: CSATPRSDVFYGYTF
v_call: TRBV20-1; j_call: TRBJ2-1; d_call: TRBD2; clone_size: .; cdr3_nt: TGCAGTGCTAAAGGGCAGCGGGAGAACTACAATGAGCAGTTCTTC; cdr3_aa: CSAKGQRENYNEQFF
v_call: TRBV12-3/TRBV12-4; j_call: TRBJ2-3; d_call: TRBD2; clone_size: many; cdr3_nt: TGTGCCAGCAGTTTGAGCGGGAGGACCGGCACAGATACGCAGTATTTT; cdr3_aa: CASSLSGRTGTDTQYF
v_call: TRBV5-1; j_call: TRBJ2-3; d_call: .; clone_size: .; cdr3_nt: TGCGCCAGCAGTGTCGCTAGCACAGATACGCAGTATTTT; cdr3_aa: CASSVASTDTQYF
v_call: TRBV20-1; j_call: TRBJ2-5; d_call: .; clone_size: .; cdr3_nt: TGCAGTGCTAGACAGGGAGTGGAGACCCAGTACTTC; cdr3_aa: CSARQGVETQYF
v_call: TRBV7-2; j_call: TRBJ2-3; d_call: TRBD2; clone_size: .; cdr3_nt: TGTGCCAGCACCAGCCACGATGGGAGGGCAGATACGCAGTATTTT; cdr3_aa: CASTSHDGRADTQYF
v_call: TRBV7-2; j_call: TRBJ2-5; d_call: TRBD2; clone_size: .; cdr3_nt: TGTGCCAGCAGCTTAGTGGGCGGGAGTGCAGAGACCCAGTACTTC; cdr3_aa: CASSLVGGSAETQYF
v_call: TRBV5-1; j_call: TRBJ2-3; d_call: .; clone_size: few; cdr3_nt: TGCGCCAGCAGCTTGTCGGAGGGGCGACCCAGCACAGATACGCAGTATTTT; cdr3_aa: CASSLSEGRPSTDTQYF
v_call: TRBV7-6; j_call: TRBJ2-3; d_call: .; clone_size: .; cdr3_nt: TGTGCCAGCAGCCTCTCGGGGCGGGGTTATGATACGCAGTATTTT; cdr3_aa: CASSLSGRGYDTQYF
v_call: TRBV12-3/TRBV12-4; j_call: TRBJ1-1; d_call: .; clone_size: few; cdr3_nt: TGTGCCAGCAGTTTTCAAAGGACCGTGAAGGCTTTCTTT; cdr3_aa: CASSFQRTVKAFF
v_call: TRBV9; j_call: TRBJ2-1; d_call: TRBD2; clone_size: few; cdr3_nt: TGTGCCAGCAGCGTCATCGGGGGGGGCTACAATGAGCAGTTCTTC; cdr3_aa: CASSVIGGGYNEQFF
v_call: TRBV20-1; j_call: TRBJ1-1; d_call: .; clone_size: few; cdr3_nt: TGCAGTGCTAGATCCCCCACTCGAGGGGCGCGAGCTTTCTTT; cdr3_aa: CSARSPTRGARAFF
v_call: TRBV7-9; j_call: TRBJ2-1; d_call: TRBD2; clone_size: .; cdr3_nt: TGTGCCAGCAGCTCTCCCGGACTAGCATTCGGTAATGAGCAGTTCTTC; cdr3_aa: CASSSPGLAFGNEQFF
v_call: TRBV29-1; j_call: TRBJ1-2; d_call: TRBD1; clone_size: .; cdr3_nt: TGCAGCGTTGGAGGGGGCCTCTATGGCTACACCTTC; cdr3_aa: CSVGGGLYGYTF
v_call: TRBV29-1; j_call: TRBJ1-1; d_call: .; clone_size: few; cdr3_nt: TGCAGCGTTGAGGTAGGCACTGAAGCTTTCTTT; cdr3_aa: CSVEVGTEAFF
v_call: TRBV7-9; j_call: TRBJ2-2; d_call: .; clone_size: .; cdr3_nt: TGTGCCAGCAGAATCCCGGACATTTCGAACACCGGGGAGCTGTTTTTT; cdr3_aa: CASRIPDISNTGELFF
v_call: TRBV14; j_call: TRBJ2-6; d_call: .; clone_size: few; cdr3_nt: TGTGCCAGCAGCCACCTCCGAGTAGATTCTGGGGCCAACGTCCTGACTTTC; cdr3_aa: CASSHLRVDSGANVLTF
v_call: TRBV6-2/TRBV6-3; j_call: TRBJ2-7; d_call: TRBD2; clone_size: few; cdr3_nt: TGTGCCAGCAGTGACGAGCGGGAGTCGAAACACGAGCAGTACTTC; cdr3_aa: CASSDERESKHEQYF
v_call: TRBV5-8; j_call: TRBJ2-6; d_call: .; clone_size: few; cdr3_nt: TGTGCCAGCAGCTCGGGGTCCAGGTACTCTGGGGCCAACGTCCTGACTTTC; cdr3_aa: CASSSGSRYSGANVLTF
v_call: TRBV5-5; j_call: TRBJ2-1; d_call: TRBD2; clone_size: .; cdr3_nt: TGTGCCAGCAGCTTGGTGACTAGCGGGCCCTGGGATGAGCAGTTCTTC; cdr3_aa: CASSLVTSGPWDEQFF
v_call: TRBV4-3; j_call: TRBJ2-7; d_call: .; clone_size: .; cdr3_nt: TGCGCCAGCAGCCAAGAACCCGGGACGACCGAGCAGTACTTC; cdr3_aa: CASSQEPGTTEQYF
v_call: TRBV7-9; j_call: TRBJ2-7; d_call: TRBD1; clone_size: .; cdr3_nt: TGTGCCAGCAGCCAAGGGCAGGGGGATTTGGAAGAGCAGTACTTC; cdr3_aa: CASSQGQGDLEEQYF
v_call: TRBV20-1; j_call: TRBJ2-1; d_call: .; clone_size: .; cdr3_nt: TGCAGTGCTAGGGTTTTTGGACCAAGAGCACGTAATGAGCAGTTCTTC; cdr3_aa: CSARVFGPRARNEQFF
v_call: TRBV18; j_call: TRBJ1-1; d_call: .; clone_size: few; cdr3_nt: TGTGCCAGCTCACCACCGGAGAACACTGAAGCTTTCTTT; cdr3_aa: CASSPPENTEAFF
v_call: TRBV20-1; j_call: TRBJ2-5; d_call: .; clone_size: .; cdr3_nt: TGCAGTGCTAGAAGGGGAAGAATGGAGACCCAGTACTTC; cdr3_aa: CSARRGRMETQYF
v_call: TRBV20-1; j_call: TRBJ2-6; d_call: .; clone_size: .; cdr3_nt: TGCAGTGCTAGTTCTGGCGGGGCCAACGTCCTGACTTTC; cdr3_aa: CSASSGGANVLTF
v_call: TRBV7-9; j_call: TRBJ2-1; d_call: .; clone_size: .; cdr3_nt: TGTGCCAGCAGCGCCCTTAGCGGACGCTCCTACAATGAGCAGTTCTTC; cdr3_aa: CASSALSGRSYNEQFF
v_call: TRBV5-6; j_call: TRBJ2-3; d_call: .; clone_size: few; cdr3_nt: TGTGCCAGCAGCTTGGGGCACGGCACAGATACGCAGTATTTT; cdr3_aa: CASSLGHGTDTQYF
v_call: TRBV20-1; j_call: TRBJ2-5; d_call: .; clone_size: .; cdr3_nt: TGCAGTGTGAGGAGGTCAGCGCTCCGAGAGACCCAGTACTTC; cdr3_aa: CSVRRSALRETQYF
v_call: TRBV12-3/TRBV12-4; j_call: TRBJ2-1; d_call: .; clone_size: many; cdr3_nt: TGTGCCAGCAGAGGACTCAGCTCCTACAATGAGCAGTTCTTC; cdr3_aa: CASRGLSSYNEQFF
v_call: TRBV7-2; j_call: TRBJ2-2; d_call: .; clone_size: .; cdr3_nt: TGTGCCAGCAGCCCAGGCGGGAACACCGGGGAGCTGTTTTTT; cdr3_aa: CASSPGGNTGELFF
v_call: TRBV29-1; j_call: TRBJ2-3; d_call: TRBD2; clone_size: .; cdr3_nt: TGCAGCGTTGAAGGGACTAGCGGATTAAGCACAGATACGCAGTATTTT; cdr3_aa: CSVEGTSGLSTDTQYF
v_call: TRBV10-3; j_call: TRBJ1-1; d_call: .; clone_size: few; cdr3_nt: TGTGCCATCAGGGCAAGCACCGGGACACCGAACACTGAAGCTTTCTTT; cdr3_aa: CAIRASTGTPNTEAFF
v_call: TRBV2; j_call: TRBJ2-3; d_call: .; clone_size: .; cdr3_nt: TGTGCCAGCAGAACTAGCCCCTCCGAAGATACGCAGTATTTT; cdr3_aa: CASRTSPSEDTQYF
v_call: TRBV20-1; j_call: TRBJ1-5; d_call: TRBD1; clone_size: .; cdr3_nt: TGCAGTGCTACCCGGGACAGGGTGGGCCAGCCCCAGCATTTT; cdr3_aa: CSATRDRVGQPQHF